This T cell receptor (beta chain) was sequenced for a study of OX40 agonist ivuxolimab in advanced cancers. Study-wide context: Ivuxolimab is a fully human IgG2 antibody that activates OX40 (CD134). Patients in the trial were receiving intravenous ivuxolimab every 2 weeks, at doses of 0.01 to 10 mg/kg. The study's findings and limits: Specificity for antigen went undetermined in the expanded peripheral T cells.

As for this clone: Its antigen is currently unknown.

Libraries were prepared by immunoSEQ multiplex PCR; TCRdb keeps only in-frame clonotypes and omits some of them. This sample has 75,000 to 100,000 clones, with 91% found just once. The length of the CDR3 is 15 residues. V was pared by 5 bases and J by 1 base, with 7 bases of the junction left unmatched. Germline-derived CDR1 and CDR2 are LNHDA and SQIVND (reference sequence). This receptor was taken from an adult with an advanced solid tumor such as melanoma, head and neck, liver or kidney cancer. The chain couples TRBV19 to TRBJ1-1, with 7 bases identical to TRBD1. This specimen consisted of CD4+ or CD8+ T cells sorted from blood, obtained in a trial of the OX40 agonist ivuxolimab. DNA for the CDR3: TGTGCCAGTAGTGGGTTGGACAGGTCGAACACTGAAGCTTTCTTT. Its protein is CASSGLDRSNTEAFF.